Sequencing of this T cell receptor beta chain was carried out in a study of cytomegalovirus exposure and HLA in healthy donors. Across the whole study: Early released data had roughly 81 million unique TCRs, all coming from HLA-typed donors.

This CDR3 region has 13 residues. Germline CDR1 and CDR2: WNHNN and SYGVQD (reference sequence). With 8 bases clipped from V and 9 bases from J, the junction kept 10 bases outside the gene matches. Healthy donors of bone marrow made up the group. This clone came up a few times. Its antigen is unidentified. The study ran its PCR with 60 Vbeta and 13 Jbeta primers. TCRdb's copy holds only in-frame clones and misses some; the assay was immunoSEQ multiplex PCR. This table holds tens of thousands of clones, roughly 78% found once. Study-wide results and caveats: In a later analysis, the majority of CMV-associated beta chains seemingly showed HLA restriction.

This chain connects TRBV10-1 to TRBJ2-1; TRBD1 aligns across 7 bases. Specimen: PBMCs. The source of this sequence is a woman in her 30s in good health and CMV-seronegative. The CDR3: CASGTGASSEQFF. The CDR3 nucleotides read TGCGCCAGCGGTACAGGGGCGAGTAGTGAGCAGTTCTTC.